The 23 T cell receptor beta chains listed next were all sequenced from one sample in a study of T cells after yellow fever vaccination. MiXCR, run by TCRdb on the 5' RACE reads, gives a single entry per CDR3 protein. In the table there are more than 450,000 distinct CDR3 sequences, about a fifth of which are singletons. This material consisted of PBMCs, taken 21 days after the first yellow fever vaccination. The receptors derive from a man younger than 35 who received the YFV17D yellow fever vaccine.

The chain joins TRBV19 to TRBJ2-3; TRBD1 matches at 7 bases. V was clipped by 4 bases and J by 4 bases; unmatched bases: 14. This CDR3 comprises 17 residues. Germline loops: CDR1 LNHDA, CDR2 SQIVND (reference sequence). CDR3 sequence: CASSTGAYRGWPDTQYF. The CDR3 region has the DNA TGTGCCAGTAGTACAGGGGCCTACAGGGGTTGGCCAGATACGCAGTATTTT. Variable domain in full (rest from reference TRBV19 and TRBJ2-3): DGGITQSPKYLFRKEGQNVTLSCEQNLNHDAMYWYRQDPGQGLRLIYYSQIVNDFQKGDIAEGYSVSREKKESFPLTVTSAQKNPTAFYLCASSTGAYRGWPDTQYFGPGTRLTVL.

The V call is TRBV12-3 or TRBV12-4, the J call TRBJ2-7; 8 nucleotides match TRBD2. Trimming removed 4 bases from V and 6 bases from J; junction bases left unmatched: 14. The CDR3 runs 16 residues. The CDR3 bases are TGTGCCAGCAGTTCTGGGGGCTTCGGGGGGGCCAGCGAGCAGTACTTC. Protein product: CASSSGGFGGASEQYF.

The genes are TRBV14 and TRBJ1-6; no definite D call. From germline, CDR1 is SGHDN and CDR2 FVKESK. The V and J ends lost 1 base and 14 bases respectively, with 12 bases between them. The CDR3 is made up of 13 amino acids. CDR3 amino acids: CASSQVPSKTLHF. The CDR3 DNA reads TGTGCCAGCAGCCAAGTGCCTTCTAAAACCCTCCACTTT.

This clonotype was seen more than once but under ten times. The chain combines TRBV19 with TRBJ1-6; 7 nucleotides match TRBD1. The CDR3 covers 14 residues. V lost 5 bases, J lost 11 bases, and 9 bases stayed unmatched. In germline, CDR1 is LNHDA, CDR2 SQIVND (reference sequence). Here the CDR3 reads CASSLPGQMTPLHF. The CDR3 nucleotides read TGTGCCAGTAGTTTACCGGGACAGATGACACCCCTCCACTTT.

For this clonotype: One end of the junction is discordant with germline, which a read error may explain. J is TRBJ2-1 and V is TRBV27; D may match TRBD1 or TRBD2 (5 bases each). Germline V gives CDR1 MNHEY, CDR2 SMNVEV (reference sequence). The CDR3 loop spans 14 amino acids. CDR3 sequence reads: CASRGPRSSNEQFF. The CDR3 nucleotides read TGTGCCAGCAGGGGACCGCGTTCCTCCAATGAGCAGTTCTTC.

In this sample, this clonotype turned up many times. The chain couples TRBV30 to TRBJ1-5, with D possibly matching TRBD1 (6 bases). The CDR3 sequence is 13 residues long. V was shortened by 4 bases and J by 7 bases, with 14 bases between the two germline ends. Germline V CDR1 and CDR2: GTSNPN, SVGIG (reference sequence). CDR3 bases: TGTGCCTGGAACGGGGGGCGGGGACAGCCCCAGCATTTT. Amino acids: CAWNGGRGQPQHF.

This clonotype has only a few counts. The gene calls are TRBV4-1 and TRBJ2-5; 9 positions agree with TRBD2. The CDR3 covers 16 residues. Germline V CDR1 and CDR2: MGHRA, YSYEKL. Trimming took 1 base from V and 5 from J; bases not matched to a gene: 8. The CDR3 DNA reads TGCGCCAGCAGCCAAGCTACGCGGGGGGGCCACGAGACCCAGTACTTC. This encodes CASSQATRGGHETQYF.

Here the CDR3 reads CASSPDAGEYNEQFF. DNA for the CDR3: TGCGCCAGCAGCCCAGACGCGGGGGAGTACAATGAGCAGTTCTTC. V and J are TRBV5-1 and TRBJ2-1; 7 nucleotides match TRBD2. This CDR3 contains 15 residues. Losses at the gene ends were 4 bases for V and 4 bases for J; bases not matched to a gene: 8. Germline CDR1 SGHRS, CDR2 YFSETQ.

The gene calls are TRBV5-1 and TRBJ2-3; 8 bases match TRBD2. CDR3 length: 16 amino acids. In germline, CDR1 is SGHRS, CDR2 YFSETQ. The ends lost 0 bases at V and 6 bases at J; junction bases unmatched: 9. In DNA form, the CDR3 reads TGCGCCAGCAGCTTGGAAAAGGCGGGGGGCGGCGATACGCAGTATTTT. Translation gives CASSLEKAGGGDTQYF. The full variable domain, completed using reference TRBV5-1 and TRBJ2-3, is KAGVTQTPRYLIKTRGQQVTLSCSPISGHRSVSWYQQTPGQGLQFLFEYFSETQRNKGNFPGRFSGRQFSNSRSEMNVSTLELGDSALYLCASSLEKAGGGDTQYFGPGTRLTVL.

This clonotype turned up a few times. This chain links TRBV20-1 with TRBJ2-5; D not resolved. This CDR3 region has 11 residues. The V gene's germline CDR1 is DFQATT and CDR2 SNEGSKA (reference sequence). V lost 4 bases and J lost 4, with 7 bases in between. CDR3 sequence reads: CSAMYLETQYF. CDR3 sequence (DNA): TGCAGTGCTATGTACCTAGAGACCCAGTACTTC.

The chain couples TRBV20-1 to TRBJ2-1; 8 bases are a match to TRBD1. This CDR3 spans 14 amino acids. Trimming took 5 bases from V and 4 from J; bases not matched to a gene: 7. Per the germline V gene, CDR1 is DFQATT and CDR2 is SNEGSKA (reference sequence). Here the CDR3 reads CSAPQGVGYNEQFF. CDR3 DNA: TGCAGTGCTCCACAGGGGGTGGGGTACAATGAGCAGTTCTTC.

The chain uses TRBV5-1 and TRBJ2-5; D perhaps matches TRBD2 (6 bases). Looked up from germline, CDR1 is SGHRS and CDR2 is YFSETQ. The CDR3 has 13 residues. Trimming took off 2 bases at V and 7 bases at J, with 12 bases between the two ends. CDR3: CASSLRGEGTQYF. The CDR3 DNA reads TGCGCCAGCAGCTTACGCGGGGAAGGGACCCAGTACTTC.

The rearrangement uses TRBV7-2 and TRBJ1-1, with unresolved D. CDR1 and CDR2 (germline): SGHTA, FQGNSA. Trimming took off 5 bases at V and 1 base at J, with 11 bases between the two ends. This CDR3 contains 14 residues. CDR3 sequence: CASSPSRWNTEAFF. CDR3 nucleotides: TGTGCCAGCAGCCCCTCCCGGTGGAACACTGAAGCTTTCTTT.

This clonotype was recorded a few times. This chain uses TRBV7-2 with TRBJ1-2; TRBD1 matches at 10 bases. CDR1 is SGHTA, CDR2 FQGNSA, per germline. This CDR3 has 15 amino acids. Trimming cost V 4 bases and J 1 base; bases outside gene matches: 3. The CDR3 DNA sequence: TGTGCCAGCAGCTACCGGGACAGGGGTAACTATGGCTACACCTTC. Its translation is CASSYRDRGNYGYTF.

The sample holds a few counts of this clonotype. The rearrangement links TRBV11-2 to TRBJ2-2; D is unclear. Germline V gene data show CDR1 as SGHAT and CDR2 as FQNNGV. The V end lost 8 bases, the J end lost 5 bases, and 18 bases lay between the germline ends. This CDR3 comprises 15 residues. The CDR3 reads CASRIYNGLTGELFF. The CDR3 nucleotides are TGTGCCAGCCGAATTTACAACGGGCTAACCGGGGAGCTGTTTTTT.

The chain combines TRBV12-3 or TRBV12-4 with TRBJ2-2, with 7 bases that match TRBD1. CDR3 length equals 17 residues. Trimming at V came to 5 bases and at J to 0 bases, leaving 9 bases not matched to a gene. The CDR3, as DNA: TGTGCCAGCAGTACTAAGCCCGGGACAGCGAACACCGGGGAGCTGTTTTTT. Amino acids: CASSTKPGTANTGELFF.

The gene calls are TRBV4-1 and TRBJ2-7, with D perhaps matching TRBD2 (5 bases). The CDR3 is 16 residues long. The V end lost 2 bases, the J end lost 3 bases, and 17 bases lay between the germline ends. Germline V gene sequence: CDR1 MGHRA, CDR2 YSYEKL. The CDR3 DNA is TGCGCCAGCAGCCAACCGCTTACGGGGAACAACTACGAGCAGTACTTC. As protein: CASSQPLTGNNYEQYF.

The gene calls are TRBV12-3 or TRBV12-4 and TRBJ1-2, with unresolved D. V was shortened by 5 bases and J by 4 bases, with 14 bases between the two germline ends. The CDR3 loop spans 14 amino acids. The CDR3 bases are TGTGCCAGCAGTCCCCGGACGGTTCTCTATGGCTACACCTTC. Translation gives CASSPRTVLYGYTF.

The rearrangement joins TRBV20-1 to TRBJ1-4; D remains ambiguous. This CDR3 spans 11 amino acids. Trimming pared 5 bases from V and 4 bases from J, leaving 5 bases between. The V gene's germline CDR1 is DFQATT and CDR2 SNEGSKA (reference sequence). In nucleotides, the CDR3 is TGCAGTGCTCCGGATAATGAAAAACTGTTTTTT. It is translated as CSAPDNEKLFF.

The chain is built from TRBV20-1 and TRBJ2-2; the D is unclear. V gave up 6 bases and J gave up 5 bases, with 13 bases separating them. The germline V gene has CDR1 DFQATT and CDR2 SNEGSKA (reference sequence). This CDR3 contains 13 residues. CDR3 DNA: TGCAGTGCCGCCCGGAAGAGAACCGGGGAGCTGTTTTTT. This sequence encodes CSAARKRTGELFF.

This clonotype has only a few counts. The J gene is TRBJ2-5, the V gene TRBV20-1; 8 bases are shared with TRBD1. The V gene end was trimmed by 3 bases and the J gene end by 0 bases; junction bases not matched to a gene: 6. The germline CDR1 and CDR2 sequences are DFQATT and SNEGSKA (reference sequence). CDR3 length equals 15 residues. CDR3 in DNA: TGCAGTGCTAGGGGACCAGGGGGCAACCAAGAGACCCAGTACTTC. Translating gives CSARGPGGNQETQYF.

CDR3 region: CASSSLAGWEDTQYF. In DNA form, the CDR3 reads TGTGCCAGCAGTTCCCTAGCGGGGTGGGAAGATACGCAGTATTTT. The chain links TRBV7-2 to TRBJ2-3; TRBD2 aligns across 9 bases. Trimming at V came to 6 bases and at J to 5 bases, leaving 9 bases not matched to a gene. From germline, CDR1 is SGHTA and CDR2 FQGNSA. CDR3 length: 15 residues.

V is TRBV20-1 and J is TRBJ2-5; the D gene is possibly TRBD2 (7 bases). Trimming cost V 5 bases and J 7 bases, with 26 bases left between them. The CDR3 is 16 amino acids. Germline CDR1 DFQATT, CDR2 SNEGSKA (reference sequence). DNA for the CDR3: TGCAGTGCTCCCTCCCGGTGGAGGGGGGACTATGGGACCCAGTACTTC. Encoded protein: CSAPSRWRGDYGTQYF.